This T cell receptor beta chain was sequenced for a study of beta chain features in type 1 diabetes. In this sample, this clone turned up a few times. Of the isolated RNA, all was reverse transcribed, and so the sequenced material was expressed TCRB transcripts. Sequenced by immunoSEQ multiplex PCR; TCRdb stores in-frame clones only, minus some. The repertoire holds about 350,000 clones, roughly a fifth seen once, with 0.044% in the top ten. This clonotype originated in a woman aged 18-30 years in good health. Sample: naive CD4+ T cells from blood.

As DNA, the CDR3 is TGTGCCACCAGCAGAGAGGTCCTCGGCTACGAGCAGTACTTC. This codes for CATSREVLGYEQYF. The chain joins TRBV15 to TRBJ2-7; D gene uncertain. The CDR3 spans 14 residues. With 0 bases removed from V and 3 bases from J, the gap between germline ends came to 9 bases. Germline-derived CDR1 and CDR2 are LNHNV and YYDKDF (reference sequence).